This TCR beta chain comes out of a study of T cells in women clearing cervical HPV infection. With 7 bases clipped from V and 0 bases from J, the junction kept 5 bases outside the gene matches. This CDR3 is 16 amino acids long. The germline gives CDR1 PRHDT, CDR2 FYEKMQ (reference sequence). Findings and limits, study-wide: Repertoire richness, not evenness, was significantly elevated in CIN3+ cases versus controls.

Clones were read by immunoSEQ multiplex PCR, and TCRdb kept only the in-frame ones, dropping some. This table holds about 48,000 clones. A word on this clone: The antigen is unknown. Sequencing ends 3 residues short of the CDR3 end; the germline J gene provides the rest.

V is TRBV13 and J is TRBJ2-2; the match to TRBD2 covers 10 bases. The sequencing input was blood buffy coat. The sequence was obtained from a woman between 18 and 70 years old with a cervical HPV16 infection that either progressed to CIN3+ or cleared (not recorded which). The chain's CDR3 is CASILTSGANTGELFF. The sequenced CDR3 bases are TGTGCCAGCATCCTTACTAGCGGGGCGAACACCGGGGAG.